These T cell receptor beta chains were read from a single sample in a study of T cell repertoires in cytomegalovirus infection. The antigens of these receptors remain unknown. Each CDR3 protein gets one entry after TCRdb re-called the reads with MiXCR. The profile shows approximately 260,000 distinct CDR3 sequences, roughly 21% of them singletons. This specimen was cultured PBMCs, taken from culture after CMV antigen stimulation. These receptor sequences come from a human donor in good health (CMV status not recorded). Some clones in this sample may be carry-over from other donors' samples. Each CDR3 is given with its conserved first and last residue. A D gene is named only where the DNA matches it firmly. Clone size is not always given. Where it is, it says once, few, many or a class for expanded clones.

cdr3_aa cdr3_nt j_call v_call d_call clone_size
CASMNRRVSTDTQYF TGTGCCAGCATGAATAGGAGGGTTAGCACAGATACGCAGTATTTT TRBJ2-3 TRBV28 NA many
CAIKGDGNYEQYF TGTGCCATCAAGGGCGACGGCAATTACGAGCAGTACTTC TRBJ2-7 TRBV10-3 NA many
CATSDPGRKTQYF TGTGCCACCAGTGATCCCGGGAGAAAGACCCAGTACTTC TRBJ2-5 TRBV24-1 NA NA
CASSRRGLGEQFF TGTGCCAGCAGTCGCCGGGGGTTGGGTGAGCAGTTCTTC TRBJ2-1 TRBV12-3/TRBV12-4 NA few
CAIRLQGNTEAFF TGTGCCATCAGGTTACAGGGGAACACTGAAGCTTTCTTT TRBJ1-1 TRBV10-3 NA NA
CASSLGLAGLTDTQYF TGTGCCAGCAGCTTGGGCCTAGCGGGCCTCACAGATACGCAGTATTTT TRBJ2-3 TRBV7-2 TRBD2 many
CASIITGTSGNEQFF TGTGCCAGCATTATTACCGGGACTAGCGGCAATGAGCAGTTCTTC TRBJ2-1 TRBV28 TRBD2 few
CATSRGRDNEKLFF TGTGCCACCAGTCGAGGACGGGATAATGAAAAACTGTTTTTT TRBJ1-4 TRBV24-1 NA NA
CASTLGGGAQTNEKLFF TGTGCCAGCACTCTAGGGGGGGGGGCGCAGACTAATGAAAAACTGTTTTTT TRBJ1-4 TRBV28 NA few
CATSYENTEAFF TGTGCCACCTCGTACGAGAACACTGAAGCTTTCTTT TRBJ1-1 TRBV10-3 NA few
CASSQTSGAYNEQFF TGTGCCAGCAGCCAGACTAGCGGGGCCTACAATGAGCAGTTCTTC TRBJ2-1 TRBV7-2 TRBD2 many
CASSLTRRDEQFF TGTGCCAGCAGCTTAACCAGGCGGGATGAGCAGTTCTTC TRBJ2-1 TRBV7-2 NA many
CSARDRETEAFF TGCAGTGCTAGAGATCGTGAAACTGAAGCTTTCTTT TRBJ1-1 TRBV20-1 NA few
CSATRDRATDTQYF TGCAGTGCAACACGGGACAGGGCCACAGATACGCAGTATTTT TRBJ2-3 TRBV20-1 TRBD1 few